Below, one TCR beta chain is given with its context. The data originate from a study of early T cells in non-severe SARS-CoV-2 infection. Study in general: Sequenced material consisted of bulk RNA (from unsorted whole blood), and chains were unpaired.

The V gene's germline CDR1 is SGHVS and CDR2 FQNEAQ. The CDR3 consists of 19 residues. V lost 5 bases, J lost 2 bases, and 19 bases stayed unmatched. Individual cDNA molecules were tagged with unique molecular identifiers. MiXCR, applied by TCRdb to the 5' RACE reads, yields one record per CDR3 protein. The sample yields approximately 89,000 distinct CDR3 sequences, over 13% seen once. This rearrangement joins TRBV7-8 to TRBJ2-7, with 9 bases fitting TRBD1. The sequence was collected from an adult who was a healthcare worker with PCR-confirmed SARS-CoV-2 infection or an uninfected control (not recorded which). Sequenced input: whole blood. CDR3 amino acids: CASSPQLVVWGQGAYEQYF. CDR3 DNA sequence: TGTGCCAGCAGCCCCCAGCTCGTAGTGTGGGGACAGGGTGCCTACGAGCAGTACTTC.